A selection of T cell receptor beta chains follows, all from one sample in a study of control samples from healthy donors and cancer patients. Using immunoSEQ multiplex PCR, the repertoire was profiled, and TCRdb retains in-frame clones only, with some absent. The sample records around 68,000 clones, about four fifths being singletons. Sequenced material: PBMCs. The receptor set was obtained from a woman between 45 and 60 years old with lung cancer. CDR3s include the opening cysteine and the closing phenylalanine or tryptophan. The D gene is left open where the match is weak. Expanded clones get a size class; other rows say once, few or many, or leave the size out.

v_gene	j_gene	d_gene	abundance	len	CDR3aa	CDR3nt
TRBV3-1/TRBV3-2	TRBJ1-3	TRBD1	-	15	CASSHAGTAGNTIYF	TGTGCCAGCAGCCATGCCGGGACAGCTGGAAACACCATATATTTT
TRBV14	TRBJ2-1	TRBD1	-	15	CASSQTGGSYNEQFF	TGTGCCAGCAGCCAAACAGGGGGCTCCTACAATGAGCAGTTCTTC
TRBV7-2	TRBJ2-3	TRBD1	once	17	CASSRRRTGQGSDTQYF	TGTGCCAGCAGCCGTCGGCGGACCGGACAGGGGTCAGATACGCAGTATTTT
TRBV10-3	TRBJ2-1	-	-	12	CATLTTGAEQFF	TGTGCCACACTAACAACAGGAGCCGAGCAGTTCTTC
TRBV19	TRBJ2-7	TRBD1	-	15	CASSIGTGSLYEQYF	TGTGCCAGTAGTATCGGGACAGGGTCGTTATACGAGCAGTACTTC
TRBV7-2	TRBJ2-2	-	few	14	CASSLDGATGELFF	TGTGCCAGCAGCTTAGATGGGGCCACCGGGGAGCTGTTTTTT
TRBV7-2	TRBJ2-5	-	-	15	CASSLARLPEETQYF	TGTGCCAGCAGCTTAGCGCGACTCCCGGAAGAGACCCAGTACTTC
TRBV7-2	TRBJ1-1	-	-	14	CASSLATGRAEAFF	TGTGCCAGCAGCTTAGCCACAGGAAGAGCTGAAGCTTTCTTT
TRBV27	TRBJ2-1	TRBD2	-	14	CASGTSGNYNEQFF	TGTGCCAGCGGAACTAGCGGTAACTACAATGAGCAGTTCTTC
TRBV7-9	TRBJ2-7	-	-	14	CASSLTGSSYEQYF	TGTGCCAGCAGCTTAACAGGCAGCTCCTACGAGCAGTACTTC
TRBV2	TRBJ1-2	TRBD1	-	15	CASSLGQGEGYGYTF	TGTGCCAGCAGTTTGGGACAGGGGGAGGGCTATGGCTACACCTTC
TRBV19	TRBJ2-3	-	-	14	CASSKTRSTDTQYF	TGTGCCAGTAGTAAAACTCGGAGCACAGATACGCAGTATTTT
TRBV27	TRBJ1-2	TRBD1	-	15	CASSMASGTGSGYTF	TGTGCCAGCAGTATGGCTTCCGGGACAGGGTCAGGCTACACCTTC
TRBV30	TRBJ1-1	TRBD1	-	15	CAWSNRGLRNTEAFF	TGTGCCTGGAGCAACAGGGGGCTTAGGAACACTGAAGCTTTCTTT
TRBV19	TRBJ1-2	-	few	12	CASSPWNYGYTF	TGTGCCAGTAGCCCCTGGAACTATGGCTACACCTTC
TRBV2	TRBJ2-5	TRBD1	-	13	CASRRTGQETQYF	TGTGCCAGCAGAAGGACAGGGCAGGAGACCCAGTACTTC
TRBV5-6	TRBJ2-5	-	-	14	CASSLDRFQETQYF	TGTGCCAGCAGCTTGGATCGGTTCCAAGAGACCCAGTACTTC
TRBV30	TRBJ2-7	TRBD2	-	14	CAWNLAGGRFQQYF	TGTGCCTGGAATTTAGCGGGGGGTCGCTTTCAGCAGTACTTC